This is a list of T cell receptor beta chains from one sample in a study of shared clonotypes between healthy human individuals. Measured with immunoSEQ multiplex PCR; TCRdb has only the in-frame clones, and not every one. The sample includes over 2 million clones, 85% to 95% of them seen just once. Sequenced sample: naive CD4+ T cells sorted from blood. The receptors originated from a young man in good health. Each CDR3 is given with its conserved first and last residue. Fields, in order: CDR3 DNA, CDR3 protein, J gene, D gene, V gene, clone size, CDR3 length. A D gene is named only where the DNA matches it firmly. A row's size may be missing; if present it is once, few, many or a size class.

CDR3nt: TGTGCCAGCAGCTTGACGACAGGGACCAATGAAAAACTGTTTTTT
CDR3aa: CASSLTTGTNEKLFF
j_gene: TRBJ1-4
d_gene: TRBD1
v_gene: TRBV5-4
abundance: .
len: 15

CDR3nt: TGTGCCAGCAGCTTCATCAGACAGGCCAGCTCCTATAATTCACCCCTCCACTTT
CDR3aa: CASSFIRQASSYNSPLHF
j_gene: TRBJ1-6
d_gene: .
v_gene: TRBV7-8
abundance: .
len: 18

CDR3nt: TGTGCCAGCAGCGAAGACCAGACCGGGGAGCTGTTTTTT
CDR3aa: CASSEDQTGELFF
j_gene: TRBJ2-2
d_gene: .
v_gene: TRBV2
abundance: .
len: 13

CDR3nt: TGCGCCAGCAGCTTGGTGGCGGGGTTCGGCACCGGGGAGCTGTTTTTT
CDR3aa: CASSLVAGFGTGELFF
j_gene: TRBJ2-2
d_gene: .
v_gene: TRBV5-1
abundance: .
len: 16

CDR3nt: TGTGCCAGCTCACCACGGCTAGCGGGAGGGCCGGAAGAGCAGTACTTC
CDR3aa: CASSPRLAGGPEEQYF
j_gene: TRBJ2-7
d_gene: TRBD2
v_gene: TRBV18
abundance: .
len: 16

CDR3nt: TGTGCCAGCTCCCTCGACAGGGTTGGCAATCAGCCCCAGCATTTT
CDR3aa: CASSLDRVGNQPQHF
j_gene: TRBJ1-5
d_gene: TRBD1
v_gene: TRBV18
abundance: .
len: 15

CDR3nt: TGCGCCAGCAGCTTGGCCGGGTCTAGCTCCCAAGAGACCCAGTACTTC
CDR3aa: CASSLAGSSSQETQYF
j_gene: TRBJ2-5
d_gene: .
v_gene: TRBV5-1
abundance: .
len: 16

CDR3nt: TGTGCCTGGAACCACAGGGGGCTGGGCGATGGCTACACCTTC
CDR3aa: CAWNHRGLGDGYTF
j_gene: TRBJ1-2
d_gene: TRBD1
v_gene: TRBV30
abundance: .
len: 14

CDR3nt: TGTGCCAGCAGTGCGAGGGGGGAGTTGAACACTGAAGCTTTCTTT
CDR3aa: CASSARGELNTEAFF
j_gene: TRBJ1-1
d_gene: .
v_gene: TRBV6-6
abundance: .
len: 15

CDR3nt: TGTGCCAGCAGCCTCGGAGGGCAAGAGACCCAGTACTTC
CDR3aa: CASSLGGQETQYF
j_gene: TRBJ2-5
d_gene: .
v_gene: TRBV6-5
abundance: once
len: 13

CDR3nt: TGTGCCAGCAGGACAGGGGGCGCTGGAAACACCATATATTTT
CDR3aa: CASRTGGAGNTIYF
j_gene: TRBJ1-3
d_gene: TRBD1
v_gene: TRBV28
abundance: .
len: 14

CDR3nt: TGTGCCAGCAGCTCCGGACAGGGACCCTACGAGCAGTACTTC
CDR3aa: CASSSGQGPYEQYF
j_gene: TRBJ2-7
d_gene: TRBD1
v_gene: TRBV7-2
abundance: .
len: 14

CDR3nt: TGCGCCAGCAGTGAACGGGTGGGGGTCGAGCAGTACTTC
CDR3aa: CASSERVGVEQYF
j_gene: TRBJ2-7
d_gene: .
v_gene: TRBV10-1
abundance: .
len: 13

CDR3nt: TGTGCCAGCTCACCAGGGGCCTCCTACAATGAGCAGTTCTTC
CDR3aa: CASSPGASYNEQFF
j_gene: TRBJ2-1
d_gene: .
v_gene: TRBV18
abundance: .
len: 14

CDR3nt: TGTGCCAGCAGTGACTGGGGGAACACTGAAGCTTTCTTT
CDR3aa: CASSDWGNTEAFF
j_gene: TRBJ1-1
d_gene: .
v_gene: TRBV6-1
abundance: .
len: 13

CDR3nt: TGCGCCAGCAGCTTGGACGGGTTTCAGCCCCAGCATTTT
CDR3aa: CASSLDGFQPQHF
j_gene: TRBJ1-5
d_gene: .
v_gene: TRBV5-1
abundance: .
len: 13

CDR3nt: TGTGCCAGCAGCATGCAGGGAGGTCAGCCCCAGCATTTT
CDR3aa: CASSMQGGQPQHF
j_gene: TRBJ1-5
d_gene: .
v_gene: TRBV5-4
abundance: .
len: 13

CDR3nt: TGTGCCAGCAGCTTAGAGGTGGGATTGGGCAATGAGCAGTTCTTC
CDR3aa: CASSLEVGLGNEQFF
j_gene: TRBJ2-1
d_gene: .
v_gene: TRBV7-2
abundance: .
len: 15

CDR3nt: TGTGCTAGCAGTCCTGACTGGGGGGCTTACGAGACCCAGTACTTC
CDR3aa: CASSPDWGAYETQYF
j_gene: TRBJ2-5
d_gene: .
v_gene: TRBV7-7
abundance: .
len: 15

CDR3nt: TGTGCTAGTGGTTCCGGGACAGCCAGCAATCAGCCCCAGCATTTT
CDR3aa: CASGSGTASNQPQHF
j_gene: TRBJ1-5
d_gene: TRBD1
v_gene: TRBV12-5
abundance: .
len: 15

CDR3nt: TGCGCCAGCAGCTTTCTAGCGGGGGGTATGGAGAATGAGCAGTTCTTC
CDR3aa: CASSFLAGGMENEQFF
j_gene: TRBJ2-1
d_gene: TRBD2
v_gene: TRBV5-1
abundance: .
len: 16

CDR3nt: TGTGCCTGGAGTGTGGGGGTCCGCGAGCAGTACTTC
CDR3aa: CAWSVGVREQYF
j_gene: TRBJ2-7
d_gene: .
v_gene: TRBV30
abundance: .
len: 12

CDR3nt: TGTGCCAGCAGCCAGACCGGTGGGAATTCACCCCTCCACTTT
CDR3aa: CASSQTGGNSPLHF
j_gene: TRBJ1-6
d_gene: .
v_gene: TRBV25-1
abundance: .
len: 14

CDR3nt: TGTGCCAGCAGTGGGATGTGGACAGGGGGAAGGGGAGGCTACACCTTC
CDR3aa: CASSGMWTGGRGGYTF
j_gene: TRBJ1-2
d_gene: TRBD1
v_gene: TRBV28
abundance: .
len: 16

CDR3nt: TGTGCCAGCTCTCCCCCTGGGGCCAACGTCCTGACTTTC
CDR3aa: CASSPPGANVLTF
j_gene: TRBJ2-6
d_gene: .
v_gene: TRBV18
abundance: .
len: 13

CDR3nt: TGTGCCAGCGGTTGGACTGCAAACATTCAGTACTTC
CDR3aa: CASGWTANIQYF
j_gene: TRBJ2-4
d_gene: .
v_gene: TRBV2
abundance: .
len: 12

CDR3nt: TGTGCCATCAGTGAAAATAGGGGCGGGAGGGCCTCAGGGGATACGCAGTATTTT
CDR3aa: CAISENRGGRASGDTQYF
j_gene: TRBJ2-3
d_gene: TRBD2
v_gene: TRBV10-3
abundance: .
len: 18